Below are 15 T cell receptor beta chains sequenced from a single sample in a study of OX40 agonist ivuxolimab in advanced cancers. Clones were read by immunoSEQ multiplex PCR, and TCRdb kept only the in-frame ones, dropping some. The table includes fewer than 20,000 clones, around 82% detected once. Material: CD4+ or CD8+ T cells sorted from blood, obtained in a trial of the OX40 agonist ivuxolimab. These receptors were collected from an adult with an advanced solid tumor such as melanoma, head and neck, liver or kidney cancer.

The genes are TRBV6-1 and TRBJ2-3; no clear D gene. This CDR3 region has 13 residues. Germline assignment: CDR1 MNHNS and CDR2 SASEGT. V gave up 3 bases and J gave up 2 bases, with 6 bases separating them. The DNA of the CDR3 is TGTGCCAGCAGTGACGACGACACAGATACGCAGTATTTT. It encodes CASSDDDTDTQYF.

This chain links TRBV4-2 with TRBJ2-3; 10 bases map to TRBD2. From germline, CDR1 is LGHNA and CDR2 YNFKEQ. This CDR3 has 16 amino acids. The V segment lost 4 bases and the J segment 4 bases; nucleotides outside the gene matches: 8. The CDR3 spells CASSLDLAGVSDTQYF. The CDR3 bases are TGTGCCAGCAGCCTAGACCTAGCGGGAGTGTCAGATACGCAGTATTTT.

This clone has just a few counts. The chain couples TRBV2 to TRBJ2-5, with 8 bases lining up with TRBD1. V lost 6 bases and J lost 5; bases outside the gene matches: 8. Germline V gene lookup returns CDR1 SNHLY and CDR2 FYNNEI. The CDR3 is 14 residues long. The CDR3 spells CASRIQGVRETQYF. In DNA form, the CDR3 reads TGTGCCAGCAGAATACAGGGGGTTAGGGAGACCCAGTACTTC. The variable domain in full, with the rest retrieved from reference TRBV2 and TRBJ2-5, is EPEVTQTPSHQVTQMGQEVILRCVPISNHLYFYWYRQILGQKVEFLVSFYNNEISEKSEIFDDQFSVERPDGSNFTLKIRSTKLEDSAMYFCASRIQGVRETQYFGPGTRLLVL.

The chain joins TRBV2 to TRBJ2-1, with 14 bases lining up with TRBD2. The germline gives CDR1 SNHLY, CDR2 FYNNEI. There are 15 residues in the CDR3. The V segment lost 5 bases and the J segment 8 bases; nucleotides outside the gene matches: 5. The CDR3 here is CASSYGTSGRDEQFF. The CDR3 nucleotides read TGTGCCAGCAGTTACGGGACTAGCGGGAGAGATGAGCAGTTCTTC.

This clone was found a few times. The chain carries TRBV19 and TRBJ2-6, with D hard to call. Trimming cost V 5 bases and J 4 bases, with 12 bases left between them. The CDR3 extends over 15 amino acids. Germline V gene lookup returns CDR1 LNHDA and CDR2 SQIVND (reference sequence). The CDR3 sequence is CASSPTLPGANVLTF. The CDR3 coding sequence is TGTGCCAGTAGTCCCACTCTGCCGGGGGCCAACGTCCTGACTTTC.

This chain links TRBV27 with TRBJ1-6; no definite D call. Trimming took off 7 bases at V and 14 bases at J, with 18 bases between the two ends. This CDR3 has 13 residues. Germline CDR1 reads MNHEY; CDR2 reads SMNVEV (reference sequence). The CDR3 nucleotides are TGTGCCAGCATCCCCCCCCGACCTAGCACCCTCCACTTT. Its translation is CASIPPRPSTLHF.

The V gene is TRBV7-2, the J gene TRBJ1-4, with D tentatively TRBD1 (5 bases). The CDR3 covers 15 residues. V lost 0 bases and J 8 bases, leaving 13 bases between the germline ends. Germline CDR1 SGHTA, CDR2 FQGNSA. CDR3 residues: CASSLAAGRGEKLFF. DNA of the CDR3: TGTGCCAGCAGCTTAGCGGCTGGACGGGGCGAAAAACTGTTTTTT.

This clone was found once. The J gene is TRBJ1-5, the V gene TRBV19; maybe TRBD1 (5 bases). Germline CDR1 is LNHDA and CDR2 is SQIVND (reference sequence). V lost 7 bases and J lost 3, with 13 bases in between. This CDR3 is 14 amino acids long. This CDR3 is CASNLQGVNQPQHF. The CDR3 DNA reads as TGTGCCAGTAATTTGCAGGGCGTCAATCAGCCCCAGCATTTT.

In its sample, this clone was seen a few times. The chain links TRBV2 to TRBJ2-2; perhaps TRBD1 as D (6 bases). CDR1 and CDR2 from the germline V gene are SNHLY and FYNNEI. The V end was cut by 6 bases, the J end by 6 bases, with 14 bases between. The CDR3 covers 14 residues. The CDR3 nucleotides read TGTGCCAGCAGATTCGGGACACTCCCCGGGGAGCTGTTTTTT. It is translated as CASRFGTLPGELFF. Full variable domain (rest looked up from reference TRBV2 and TRBJ2-2): EPEVTQTPSHQVTQMGQEVILRCVPISNHLYFYWYRQILGQKVEFLVSFYNNEISEKSEIFDDQFSVERPDGSNFTLKIRSTKLEDSAMYFCASRFGTLPGELFFGEGSRLTVL.

CDR3 nucleotide sequence: TGTGCCAGCGGAGACAGCGGCTACGAGCAGTACTTC. Its protein product is CASGDSGYEQYF. The chain couples TRBV2 to TRBJ2-5; D may be TRBD1 or TRBD2 (5 bases each). Near its end, the DNA agrees better with TRBJ2-7, so the J call may be wrong. The CDR3 contains 12 residues. Germline V gives CDR1 SNHLY, CDR2 FYNNEI.

This sequence joins TRBV28 and TRBJ1-1; D perhaps matches TRBD1 (5 bases). Germline-derived CDR1 and CDR2 are MDHEN and SYDVKM. V lost 7 bases to trimming and J lost 4 bases, with 16 bases between them. This CDR3 is 14 amino acids long. The chain's CDR3 is CASNSPGRSTEAFF. DNA for the CDR3: TGTGCCAGCAACTCCCCGGGGCGAAGCACTGAAGCTTTCTTT.

CDR3 sequence reads: CASNRLVDTNNEQFF. Written as DNA, the CDR3 is TGTGCCAGCAATCGACTAGTGGATACAAACAATGAGCAGTTCTTC. The gene calls are TRBV6-1 and TRBJ2-1, with D possibly matching TRBD2 (6 bases). The germline V gene encodes CDR1 MNHNS and CDR2 SASEGT. The V end lost 7 bases, the J end lost 5 bases, and 18 bases lay between the germline ends. The CDR3 contains 15 residues.

This clone occurred once. The J gene is TRBJ1-4, the V gene TRBV5-4, with D hard to call. Germline values: CDR1 SGHNT, CDR2 YYREEE (reference sequence). V was clipped by 0 bases and J by 9 bases, with 15 bases between them. CDR3 length: 15 residues. DNA of the CDR3: TGTGCCAGCAGCTTGGATACGGGCGGATCTCAAAAACTGTTTTTT. Its translation is CASSLDTGGSQKLFF.

The chain uses TRBV15 and TRBJ1-4; 8 bases agree with TRBD1. The V gene's germline CDR1 is LNHNV and CDR2 YYDKDF (reference sequence). This CDR3 has 15 amino acids. V trimming: 1 base; J trimming: 2 bases; junction bases outside the gene matches: 0. The CDR3 loop is CATSRGTGTNEKLFF. The CDR3 DNA follows: TGTGCCACCAGCAGAGGGACAGGGACTAATGAAAAACTGTTTTTT.

The chain recombines TRBV7-9 with TRBJ2-4; 9 bases align to TRBD1. Looked up from germline, CDR1 is SEHNR and CDR2 is FQNEAQ (reference sequence). CDR3 length: 15 amino acids. Unmatched junction bases numbered 10, after V lost 5 bases and J lost 8 bases. The CDR3 here is CASSQDGTGTDIQYF. The CDR3 bases are TGTGCCAGCAGCCAAGATGGGACAGGGACGGACATTCAGTACTTC.